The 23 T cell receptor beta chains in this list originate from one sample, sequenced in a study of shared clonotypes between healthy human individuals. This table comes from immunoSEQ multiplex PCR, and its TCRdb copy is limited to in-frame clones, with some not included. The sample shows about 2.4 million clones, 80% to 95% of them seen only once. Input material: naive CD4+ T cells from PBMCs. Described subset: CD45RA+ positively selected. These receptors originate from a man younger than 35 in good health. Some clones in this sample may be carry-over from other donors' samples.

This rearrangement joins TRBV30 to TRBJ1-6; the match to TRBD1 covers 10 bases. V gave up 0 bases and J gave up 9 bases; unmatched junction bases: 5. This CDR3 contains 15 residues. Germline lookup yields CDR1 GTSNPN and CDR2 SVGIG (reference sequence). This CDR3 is CAWSVLGTGVSPLHF. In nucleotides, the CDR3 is TGTGCCTGGAGTGTACTGGGGACAGGGGTTTCACCCCTCCACTTT. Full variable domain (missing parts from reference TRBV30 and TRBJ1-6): SQTIHQWPATLVQPVGSPLSLECTVEGTSNPNLYWYRQAAGRGLQLLFYSVGIGQISSEVPQNLSASRPQDRQFILSSKKLLLSDSGFYLCAWSVLGTGVSPLHFGNGTRLTVT.

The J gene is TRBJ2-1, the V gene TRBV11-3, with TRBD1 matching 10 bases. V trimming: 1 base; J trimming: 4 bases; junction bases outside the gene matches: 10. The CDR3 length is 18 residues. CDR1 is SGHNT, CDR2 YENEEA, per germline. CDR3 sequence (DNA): TGTGCCAGCAGCTTAGGGGCGTGGTGGGACAGGGGTTACAATGAGCAGTTCTTC. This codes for CASSLGAWWDRGYNEQFF.

The CDR3 sequence: CASSHGHRGETQYF. CDR3 bases: TGTGCCAGCAGCCACGGACATCGCGGGGAGACCCAGTACTTC. This rearrangement joins TRBV7-8 to TRBJ2-5, with D perhaps given as TRBD1 or TRBD2 (5 bases each). The V end lost 5 bases, the J end lost 5 bases, and 15 bases lay between the germline ends. The CDR3 runs 14 residues. The germline V gene has CDR1 SGHVS and CDR2 FQNEAQ.

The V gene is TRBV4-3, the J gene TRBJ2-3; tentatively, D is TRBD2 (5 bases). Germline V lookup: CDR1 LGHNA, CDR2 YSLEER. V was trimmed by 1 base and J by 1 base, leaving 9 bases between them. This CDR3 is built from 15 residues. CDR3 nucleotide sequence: TGCGCCAGCAGCCAAGCGGGAACCCGCACAGATACGCAGTATTTT. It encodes CASSQAGTRTDTQYF.

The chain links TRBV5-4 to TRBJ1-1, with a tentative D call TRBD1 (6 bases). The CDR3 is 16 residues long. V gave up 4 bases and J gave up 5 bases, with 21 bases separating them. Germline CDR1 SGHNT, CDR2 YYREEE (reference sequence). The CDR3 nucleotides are TGTGCCAGCAGCCGCCCTACCCCAGGGGCTGGGACTGAAGCTTTCTTT. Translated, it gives CASSRPTPGAGTEAFF.

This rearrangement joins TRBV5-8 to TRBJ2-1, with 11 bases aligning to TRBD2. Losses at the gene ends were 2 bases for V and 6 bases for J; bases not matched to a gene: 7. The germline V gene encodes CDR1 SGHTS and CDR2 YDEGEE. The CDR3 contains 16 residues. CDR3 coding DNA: TGTGCCAGCAGCTTCACGACTAGCGGGAACCTCAATGAGCAGTTCTTC. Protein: CASSFTTSGNLNEQFF.

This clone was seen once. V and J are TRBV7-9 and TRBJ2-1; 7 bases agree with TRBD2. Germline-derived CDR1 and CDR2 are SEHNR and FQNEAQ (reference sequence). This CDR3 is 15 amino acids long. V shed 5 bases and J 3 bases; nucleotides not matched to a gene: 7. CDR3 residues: CASSPRAGSYNEQFF. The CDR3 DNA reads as TGTGCCAGCAGCCCCCGAGCGGGAAGCTACAATGAGCAGTTCTTC.

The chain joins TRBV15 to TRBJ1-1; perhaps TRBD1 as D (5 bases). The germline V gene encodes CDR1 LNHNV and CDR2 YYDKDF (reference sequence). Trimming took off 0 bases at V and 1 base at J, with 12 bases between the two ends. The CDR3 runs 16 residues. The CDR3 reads CATSRDLRQPNTEAFF. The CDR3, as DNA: TGTGCCACCAGCAGAGATTTGCGACAGCCGAACACTGAAGCTTTCTTT.

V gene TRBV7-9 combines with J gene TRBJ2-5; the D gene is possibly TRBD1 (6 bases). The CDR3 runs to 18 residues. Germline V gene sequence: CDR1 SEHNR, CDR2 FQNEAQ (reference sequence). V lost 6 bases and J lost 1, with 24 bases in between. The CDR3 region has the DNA TGTGCCAGCAGGGGGAAGGACAGAATTGCCCCCTTCCAAGAGACCCAGTACTTC. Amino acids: CASRGKDRIAPFQETQYF. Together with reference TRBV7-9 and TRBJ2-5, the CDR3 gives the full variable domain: DTGVSQNPRHKITKRGQNVTFRCDPISEHNRLYWYRQTLGQGPEFLTYFQNEAQLEKSRLLSDRFSAERPKGSFSTLEIQRTEQGDSAMYLCASRGKDRIAPFQETQYFGPGTRLLVL.

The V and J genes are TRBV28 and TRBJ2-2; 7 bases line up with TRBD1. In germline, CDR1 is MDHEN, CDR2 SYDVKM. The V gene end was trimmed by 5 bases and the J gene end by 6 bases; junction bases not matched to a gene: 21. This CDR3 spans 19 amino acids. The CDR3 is CASSPAPTGIFLSPGELFF. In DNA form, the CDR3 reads TGTGCCAGCAGTCCGGCTCCGACAGGGATCTTCTTGTCACCCGGGGAGCTGTTTTTT.

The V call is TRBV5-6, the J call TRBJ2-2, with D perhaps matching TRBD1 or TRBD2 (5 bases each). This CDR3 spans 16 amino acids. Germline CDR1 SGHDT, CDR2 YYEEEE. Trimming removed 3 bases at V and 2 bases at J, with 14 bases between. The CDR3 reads CASSWDPPLNTGELFF. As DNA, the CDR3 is TGTGCCAGCAGCTGGGACCCCCCCCTAAACACCGGGGAGCTGTTTTTT.

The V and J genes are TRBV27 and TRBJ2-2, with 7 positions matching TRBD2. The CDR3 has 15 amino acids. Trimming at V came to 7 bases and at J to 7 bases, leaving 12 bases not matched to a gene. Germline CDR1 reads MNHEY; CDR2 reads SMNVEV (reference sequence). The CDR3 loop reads CASTMVGGVIGELFF. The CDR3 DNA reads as TGTGCCAGCACCATGGTGGGGGGGGTGATCGGGGAGCTGTTTTTT.

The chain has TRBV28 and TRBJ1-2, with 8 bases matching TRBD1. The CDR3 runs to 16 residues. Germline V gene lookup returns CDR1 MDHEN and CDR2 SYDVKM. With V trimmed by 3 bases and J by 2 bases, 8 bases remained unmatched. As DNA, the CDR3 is TGTGCCAGCAGTTTGGGACGACGACAGGGGAACTATGGCTACACCTTC. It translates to CASSLGRRQGNYGYTF.

CDR3 nucleotide sequence: TGCGCCAGCAATATGGTCGTCGGCGGGGGCTACAATGAGCAGTTCTTC. Translating gives CASNMVVGGGYNEQFF. The chain links TRBV5-1 to TRBJ2-1, with 7 bases aligning to TRBD2. Germline trimming cut 6 bases from V and 3 bases from J; bases unmatched to any gene: 12. This CDR3 contains 16 residues. Germline V gene lookup returns CDR1 SGHRS and CDR2 YFSETQ.

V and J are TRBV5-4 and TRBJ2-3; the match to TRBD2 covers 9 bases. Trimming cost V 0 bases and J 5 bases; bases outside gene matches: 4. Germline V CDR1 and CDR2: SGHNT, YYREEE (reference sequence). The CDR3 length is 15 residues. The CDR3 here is CASSLGGRGRDTQYF. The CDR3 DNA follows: TGTGCCAGCAGCTTGGGCGGGAGGGGGAGAGATACGCAGTATTTT.

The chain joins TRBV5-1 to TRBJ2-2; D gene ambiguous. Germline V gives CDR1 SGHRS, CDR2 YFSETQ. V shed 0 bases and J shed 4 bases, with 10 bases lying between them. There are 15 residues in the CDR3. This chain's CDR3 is CASSLGSGVTGELFF. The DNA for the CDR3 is TGCGCCAGCAGCTTGGGGAGTGGAGTCACCGGGGAGCTGTTTTTT.

The chain's CDR3 is CSVGGQGRGSGYEQYF. The DNA of the CDR3 is TGCAGCGTTGGGGGACAGGGAAGGGGATCGGGATACGAGCAGTACTTC. The V gene is TRBV29-1, the J gene TRBJ2-7, with 9 nucleotides matching TRBD1. The V gene end was trimmed by 4 bases and the J gene end by 4 bases; junction bases not matched to a gene: 14. The V gene's germline CDR1 is SQVTM and CDR2 ANQGSEA. The CDR3 is 16 residues long.

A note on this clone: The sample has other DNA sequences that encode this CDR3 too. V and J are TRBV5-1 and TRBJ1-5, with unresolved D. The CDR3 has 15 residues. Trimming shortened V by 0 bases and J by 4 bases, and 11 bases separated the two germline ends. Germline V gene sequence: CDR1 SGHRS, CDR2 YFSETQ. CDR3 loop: CASSLEGLRNQPQHF. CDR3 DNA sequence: TGCGCCAGCAGCTTGGAGGGTTTAAGGAATCAGCCCCAGCATTTT.

DNA of the CDR3: TGTGCCAGCAGCTTAGCGCTAATGGGTCTCGGCACTGAAGCTTTCTTT. Amino acid sequence: CASSLALMGLGTEAFF. This rearrangement joins TRBV7-2 to TRBJ1-1, with no clear D. V lost 0 bases and J lost 4, with 15 bases in between. The CDR3 contains 16 residues. Germline V gene data show CDR1 as SGHTA and CDR2 as FQGNSA.

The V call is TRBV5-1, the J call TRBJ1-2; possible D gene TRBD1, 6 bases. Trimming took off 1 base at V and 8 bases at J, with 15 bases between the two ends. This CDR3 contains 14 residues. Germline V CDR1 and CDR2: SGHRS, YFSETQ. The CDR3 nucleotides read TGCGCCAGCAGCTTGCGGACAGTCCCCAAAGGCTACACCTTC. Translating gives CASSLRTVPKGYTF.

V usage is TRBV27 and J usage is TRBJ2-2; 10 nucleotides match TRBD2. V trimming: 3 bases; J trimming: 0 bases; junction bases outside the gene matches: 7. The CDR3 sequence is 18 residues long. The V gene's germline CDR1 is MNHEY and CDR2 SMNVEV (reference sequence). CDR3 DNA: TGTGCCAGCAGTTTGCGGACTAGCGGCCTTCCGAACACCGGGGAGCTGTTTTTT. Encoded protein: CASSLRTSGLPNTGELFF.

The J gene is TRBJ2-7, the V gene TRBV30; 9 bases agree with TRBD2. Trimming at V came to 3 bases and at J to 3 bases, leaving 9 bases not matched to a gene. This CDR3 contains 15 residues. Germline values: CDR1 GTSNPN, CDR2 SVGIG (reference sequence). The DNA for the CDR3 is TGTGCCTGGAGCGACGGCGCGGGAGGGAACTACGAGCAGTACTTC. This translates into CAWSDGAGGNYEQYF.

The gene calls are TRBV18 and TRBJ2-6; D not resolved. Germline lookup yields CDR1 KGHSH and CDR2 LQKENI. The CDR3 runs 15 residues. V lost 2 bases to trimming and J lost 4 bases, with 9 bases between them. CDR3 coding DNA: TGTGCCAGCTCACCAACACCTATAGGGGCCAACGTCCTGACTTTC. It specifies CASSPTPIGANVLTF.